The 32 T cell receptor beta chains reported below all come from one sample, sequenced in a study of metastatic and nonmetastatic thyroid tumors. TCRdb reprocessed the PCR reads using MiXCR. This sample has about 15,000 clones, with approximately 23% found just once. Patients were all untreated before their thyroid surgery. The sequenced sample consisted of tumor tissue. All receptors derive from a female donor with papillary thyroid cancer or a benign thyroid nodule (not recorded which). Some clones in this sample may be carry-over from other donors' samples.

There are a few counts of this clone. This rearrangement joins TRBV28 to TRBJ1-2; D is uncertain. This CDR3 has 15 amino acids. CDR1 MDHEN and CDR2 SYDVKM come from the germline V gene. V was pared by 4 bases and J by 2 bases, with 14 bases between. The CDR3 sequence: CASSSNPVRNYGYTF. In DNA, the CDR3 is TGTGCCAGCAGTTCCAACCCGGTCAGAAACTATGGCTACACCTTC.

In DNA, the CDR3 is TGTGCCAGCAGTCCTGACAGGGCTAACACTGAAGCTTTCTTT. Translated: CASSPDRANTEAFF. The chain employs TRBV6-1 and TRBJ1-1; 7 bases line up with TRBD1. V gave up 5 bases and J gave up 2 bases; unmatched junction bases: 5. CDR3 length equals 14 residues. Germline V CDR1 and CDR2: MNHNS, SASEGT.

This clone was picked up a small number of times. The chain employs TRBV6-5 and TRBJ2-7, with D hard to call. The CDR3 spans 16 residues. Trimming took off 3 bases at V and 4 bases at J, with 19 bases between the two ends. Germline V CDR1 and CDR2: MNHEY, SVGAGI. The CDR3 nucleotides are TGTGCCAGCAGTTATGGGCTGGGTTGTGCTGGTTACGAGCAGTACTTC. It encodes CASSYGLGCAGYEQYF.

The CDR3: CASSYGRDPGGYTF. CDR3 nucleotide sequence: TGCGCCAGCAGTTATGGACGGGACCCGGGTGGCTACACCTTC. This rearrangement joins TRBV5-1 to TRBJ1-2; maybe TRBD1 (5 bases). The CDR3 spans 14 residues. The germline V gene encodes CDR1 SGHRS and CDR2 YFSETQ. The ends were cut back, 5 bases at V and 7 bases at J, with 18 bases in the middle. Full variable domain (remainder filled in from reference TRBV5-1 and TRBJ1-2): KAGVTQTPRYLIKTRGQQVTLSCSPISGHRSVSWYQQTPGQGLQFLFEYFSETQRNKGNFPGRFSGRQFSNSRSEMNVSTLELGDSALYLCASSYGRDPGGYTFGSGTRLTVV.

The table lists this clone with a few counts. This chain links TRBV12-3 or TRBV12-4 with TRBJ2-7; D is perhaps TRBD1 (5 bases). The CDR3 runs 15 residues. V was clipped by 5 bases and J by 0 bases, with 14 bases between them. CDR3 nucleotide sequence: TGTGCCAGCAGTCCATCTAACAGGAGCTCCTACGAGCAGTACTTC. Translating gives CASSPSNRSSYEQYF.

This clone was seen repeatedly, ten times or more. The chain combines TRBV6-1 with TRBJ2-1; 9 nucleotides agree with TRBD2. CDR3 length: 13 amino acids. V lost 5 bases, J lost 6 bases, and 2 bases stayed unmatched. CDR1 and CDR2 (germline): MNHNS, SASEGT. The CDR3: CASSSGRFNEQFF. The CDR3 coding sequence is TGTGCCAGCAGTAGCGGGAGGTTCAATGAGCAGTTCTTC.

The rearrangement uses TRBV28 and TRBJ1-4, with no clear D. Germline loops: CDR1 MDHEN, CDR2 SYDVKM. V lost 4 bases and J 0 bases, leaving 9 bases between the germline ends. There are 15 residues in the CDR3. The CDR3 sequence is CASSSMDATNEKLFF. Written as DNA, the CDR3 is TGTGCCAGCAGTTCGATGGATGCAACTAATGAAAAACTGTTTTTT.

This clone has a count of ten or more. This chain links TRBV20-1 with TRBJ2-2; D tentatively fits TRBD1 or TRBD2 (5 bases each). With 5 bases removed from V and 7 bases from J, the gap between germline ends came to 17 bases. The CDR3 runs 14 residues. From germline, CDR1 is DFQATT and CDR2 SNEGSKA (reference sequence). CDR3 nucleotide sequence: TGCAGTGCTCCCTGGGGGACCGTTAGCGGGGAGCTGTTTTTT. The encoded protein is CSAPWGTVSGELFF.

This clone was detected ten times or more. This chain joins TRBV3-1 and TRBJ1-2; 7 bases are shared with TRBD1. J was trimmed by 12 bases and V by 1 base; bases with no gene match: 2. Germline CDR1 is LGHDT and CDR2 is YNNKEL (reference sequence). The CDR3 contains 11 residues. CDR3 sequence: CASSQGDSHTF. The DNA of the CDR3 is TGTGCCAGCAGCCAAGGGGACAGCCACACCTTC.

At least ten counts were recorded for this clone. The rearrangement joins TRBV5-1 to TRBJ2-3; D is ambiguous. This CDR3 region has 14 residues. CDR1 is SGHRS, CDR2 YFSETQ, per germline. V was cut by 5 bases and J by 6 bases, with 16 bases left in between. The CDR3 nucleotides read TGCGCCAGCAGTGCGGTCTTGGAAGTTGATACGCAGTATTTT. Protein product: CASSAVLEVDTQYF.

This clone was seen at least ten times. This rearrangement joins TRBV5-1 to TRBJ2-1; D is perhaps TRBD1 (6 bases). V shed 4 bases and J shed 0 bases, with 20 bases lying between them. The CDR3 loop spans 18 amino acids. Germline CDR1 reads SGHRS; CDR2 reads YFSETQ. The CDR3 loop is CASSPYTVMGASYNEQFF. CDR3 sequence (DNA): TGCGCCAGCAGCCCGTACACAGTAATGGGGGCCTCCTACAATGAGCAGTTCTTC.

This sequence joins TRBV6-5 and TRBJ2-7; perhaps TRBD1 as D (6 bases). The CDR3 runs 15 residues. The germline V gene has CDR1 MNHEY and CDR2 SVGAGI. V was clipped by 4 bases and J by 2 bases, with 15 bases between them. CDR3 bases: TGTGCCAGCAGTTCCGAATTTAGGACAGCCTACGAGCAGTACTTC. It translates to CASSSEFRTAYEQYF.

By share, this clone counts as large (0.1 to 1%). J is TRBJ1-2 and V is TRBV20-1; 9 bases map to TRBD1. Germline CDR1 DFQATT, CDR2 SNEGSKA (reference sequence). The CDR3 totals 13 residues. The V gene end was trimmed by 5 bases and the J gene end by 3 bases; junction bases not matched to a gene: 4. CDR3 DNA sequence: TGCAGTGCTGGGACAGGGCGGGACTATGGCTACACCTTC. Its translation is CSAGTGRDYGYTF.

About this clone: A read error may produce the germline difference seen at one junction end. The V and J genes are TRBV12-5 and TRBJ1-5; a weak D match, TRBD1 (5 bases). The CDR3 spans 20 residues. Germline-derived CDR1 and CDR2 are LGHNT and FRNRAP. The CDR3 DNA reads TGTGCTAGTGGTTTGTCACTCCGGGGGGGATTTGCTCTTGGCAATCAGCCTCAGCATTTT. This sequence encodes CASGLSLRGGFALGNQPQHF.

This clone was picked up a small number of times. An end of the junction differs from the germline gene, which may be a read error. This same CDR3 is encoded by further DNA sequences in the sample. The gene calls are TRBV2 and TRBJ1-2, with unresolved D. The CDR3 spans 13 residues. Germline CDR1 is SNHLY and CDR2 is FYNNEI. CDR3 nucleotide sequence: TGCGCCAGACGTGACCTAATACCTAGTGGCTACACCTTC. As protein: CARRDLIPSGYTF. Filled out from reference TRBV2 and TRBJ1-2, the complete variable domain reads EPEVTQTPSHQVTQMGQEVILRCVPISNHLYFYWYRQILGQKVEFLVSFYNNEISEKSEIFDDQFSVERPDGSNFTLKIRSTKLEDSAMYFCARRDLIPSGYTFGSGTRLTVV.

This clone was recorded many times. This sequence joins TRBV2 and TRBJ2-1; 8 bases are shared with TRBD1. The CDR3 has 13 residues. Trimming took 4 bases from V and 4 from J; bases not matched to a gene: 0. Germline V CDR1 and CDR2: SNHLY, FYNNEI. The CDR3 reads CASSGTGYNEQFF. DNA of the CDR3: TGTGCCAGCAGTGGGACAGGGTACAATGAGCAGTTCTTC.

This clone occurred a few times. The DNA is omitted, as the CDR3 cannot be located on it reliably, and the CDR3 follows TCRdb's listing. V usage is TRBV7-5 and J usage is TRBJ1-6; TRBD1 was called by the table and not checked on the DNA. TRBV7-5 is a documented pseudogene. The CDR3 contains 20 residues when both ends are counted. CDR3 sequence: CISVPAVPPWGTDKAAPLHF.

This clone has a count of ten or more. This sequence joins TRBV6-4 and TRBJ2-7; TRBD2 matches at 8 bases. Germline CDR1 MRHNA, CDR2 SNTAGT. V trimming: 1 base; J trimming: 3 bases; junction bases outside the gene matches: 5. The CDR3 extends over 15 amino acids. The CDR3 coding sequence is TGTGCCAGCAGTGACTGTAGCGGGGCCGACTACGAGCAGTACTTC. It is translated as CASSDCSGADYEQYF.

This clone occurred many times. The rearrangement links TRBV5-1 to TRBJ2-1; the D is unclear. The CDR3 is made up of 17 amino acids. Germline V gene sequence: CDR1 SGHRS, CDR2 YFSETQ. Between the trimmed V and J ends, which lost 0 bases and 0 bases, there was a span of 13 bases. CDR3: CASSLVGSRFSYNEQFF. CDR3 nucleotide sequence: TGCGCCAGCAGCTTGGTCGGTAGCCGATTCTCCTACAATGAGCAGTTCTTC.

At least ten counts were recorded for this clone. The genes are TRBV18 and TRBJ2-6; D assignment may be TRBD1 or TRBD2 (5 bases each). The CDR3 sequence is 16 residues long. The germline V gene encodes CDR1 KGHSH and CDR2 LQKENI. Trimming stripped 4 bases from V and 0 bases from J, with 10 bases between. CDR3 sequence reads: CASSRGRFSGANVLTF. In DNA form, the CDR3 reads TGTGCCAGCTCACGGGGACGGTTCTCTGGGGCCAACGTCCTGACTTTC.

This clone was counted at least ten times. CDR3 sequence reads: CASRQGANSPLHF. As DNA, the CDR3 is TGTGCCAGCAGACAGGGGGCTAATTCACCCCTCCACTTT. V and J are TRBV5-4 and TRBJ1-6; 9 bases are shared with TRBD1. J lost 6 bases, V lost 5 bases, and 0 bases had no gene match. Germline assignment: CDR1 SGHNT and CDR2 YYREEE (reference sequence). This CDR3 spans 13 amino acids.

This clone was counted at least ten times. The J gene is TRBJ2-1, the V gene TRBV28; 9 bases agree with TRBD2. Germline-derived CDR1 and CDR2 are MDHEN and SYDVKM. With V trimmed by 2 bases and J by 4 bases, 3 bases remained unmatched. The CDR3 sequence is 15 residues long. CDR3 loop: CASSLPLAGYNEQFF. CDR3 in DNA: TGTGCCAGCAGTTTACCCCTAGCGGGATACAATGAGCAGTTCTTC.

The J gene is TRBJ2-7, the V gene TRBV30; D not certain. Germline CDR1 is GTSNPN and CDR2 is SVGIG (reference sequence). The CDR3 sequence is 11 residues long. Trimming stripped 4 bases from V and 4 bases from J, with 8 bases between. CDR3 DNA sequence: TGTGCCTGGAATACGGGTTACGAGCAGTACTTC. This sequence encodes CAWNTGYEQYF.

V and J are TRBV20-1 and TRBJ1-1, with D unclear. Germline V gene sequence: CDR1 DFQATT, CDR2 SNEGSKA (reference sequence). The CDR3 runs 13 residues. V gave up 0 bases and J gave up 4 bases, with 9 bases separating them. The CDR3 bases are TGCAGTGCTAGAGAGTCGGCCCCCACTGAAGCTTTCTTT. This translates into CSARESAPTEAFF.

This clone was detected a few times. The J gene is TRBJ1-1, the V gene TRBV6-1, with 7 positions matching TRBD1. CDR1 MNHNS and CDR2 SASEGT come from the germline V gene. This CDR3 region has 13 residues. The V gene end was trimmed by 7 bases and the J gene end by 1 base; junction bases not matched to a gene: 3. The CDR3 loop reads CASMGQRNTEAFF. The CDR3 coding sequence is TGTGCCAGCATGGGACAGAGGAACACTGAAGCTTTCTTT.

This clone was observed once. The CDR3 DNA sequence: TGTGCCCGTAGTTACAAGCGGGAGCCAGATACGCAGTATTTT. This sequence encodes CARSYKREPDTQYF. The chain couples TRBV30 to TRBJ2-3, with 8 bases that match TRBD2. CDR3 size: 14 residues. J was trimmed by 4 bases and V by 8 bases; bases with no gene match: 11. Germline values: CDR1 GTSNPN, CDR2 SVGIG (reference sequence).

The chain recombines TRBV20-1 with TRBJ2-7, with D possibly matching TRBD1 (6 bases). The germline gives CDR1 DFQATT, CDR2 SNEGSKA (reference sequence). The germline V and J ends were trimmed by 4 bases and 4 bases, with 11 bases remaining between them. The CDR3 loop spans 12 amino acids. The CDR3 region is CSAIGTQYEQYF. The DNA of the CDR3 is TGCAGTGCTATTGGGACACAGTACGAGCAGTACTTC.

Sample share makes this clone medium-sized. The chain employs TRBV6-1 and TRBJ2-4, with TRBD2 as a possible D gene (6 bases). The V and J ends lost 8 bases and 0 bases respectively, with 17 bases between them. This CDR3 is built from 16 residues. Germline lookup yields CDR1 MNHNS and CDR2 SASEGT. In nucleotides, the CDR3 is TGTGCCAGCTCGGGTGGGGGGTTCCTAGCCAAAAACATTCAGTACTTC. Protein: CASSGGGFLAKNIQYF.

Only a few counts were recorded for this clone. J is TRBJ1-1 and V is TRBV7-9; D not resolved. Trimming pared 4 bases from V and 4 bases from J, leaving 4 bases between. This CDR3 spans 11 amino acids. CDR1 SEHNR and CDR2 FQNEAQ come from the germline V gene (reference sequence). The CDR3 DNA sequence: TGTGCCAGCAGCTCAAGCACTGAAGCTTTCTTT. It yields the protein CASSSSTEAFF.

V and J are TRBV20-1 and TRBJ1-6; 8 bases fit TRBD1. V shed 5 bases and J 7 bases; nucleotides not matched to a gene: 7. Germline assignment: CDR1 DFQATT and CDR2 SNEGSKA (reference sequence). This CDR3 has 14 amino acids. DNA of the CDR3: TGCAGTGCTCGAATAAGGACAGGGAATTCACCCCTCCACTTT. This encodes CSARIRTGNSPLHF.

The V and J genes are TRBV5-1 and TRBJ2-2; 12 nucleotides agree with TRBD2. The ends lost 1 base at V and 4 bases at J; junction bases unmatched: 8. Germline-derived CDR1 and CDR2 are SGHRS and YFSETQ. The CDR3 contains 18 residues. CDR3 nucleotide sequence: TGCGCCAGCAGCTTGCTAGCGGGAGGGCCGGAGGGCACCGGGGAGCTGTTTTTT. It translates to CASSLLAGGPEGTGELFF.

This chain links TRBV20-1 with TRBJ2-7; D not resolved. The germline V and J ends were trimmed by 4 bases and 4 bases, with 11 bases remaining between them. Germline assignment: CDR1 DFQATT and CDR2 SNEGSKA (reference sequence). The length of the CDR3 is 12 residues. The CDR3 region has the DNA TGCAGTGCTAATGACACCTTTTACGAGCAGTACTTC. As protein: CSANDTFYEQYF.